This T cell receptor (beta chain) was sequenced during a study of blood T cell repertoires in COVID-19. CDR3 length: 14 residues. V lost 2 bases and J 6 bases, leaving 13 bases between the germline ends. Germline assignment: CDR1 MNHEY and CDR2 SVGAGI. Assay: immunoSEQ multiplex PCR; the TCRdb copy retains only in-frame clones and omits some. The top ten hold 20% to 25% of the sample, which has 150,000 to 200,000 clones, about 85% seen once. This chain links TRBV6-5 with TRBJ2-5; D perhaps matches TRBD1 (6 bases). Sequencing input: peripheral blood. The TCR sequence derives from a man between 60 and 70 years old with active or convalescent COVID-19. In DNA, the CDR3 is TGTGCCAGCAGTTACCGGGACAAAGGAAAGACCCAGTACTTC. It specifies CASSYRDKGKTQYF.